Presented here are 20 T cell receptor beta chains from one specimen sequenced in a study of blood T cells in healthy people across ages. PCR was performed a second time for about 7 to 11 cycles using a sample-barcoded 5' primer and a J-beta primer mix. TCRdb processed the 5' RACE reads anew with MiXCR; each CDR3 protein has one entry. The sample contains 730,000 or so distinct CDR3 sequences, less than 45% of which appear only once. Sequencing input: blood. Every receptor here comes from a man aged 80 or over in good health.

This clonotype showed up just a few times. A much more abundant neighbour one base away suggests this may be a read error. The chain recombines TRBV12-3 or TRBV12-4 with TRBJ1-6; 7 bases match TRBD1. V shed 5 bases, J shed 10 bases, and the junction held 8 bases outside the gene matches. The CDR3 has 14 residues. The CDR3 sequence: CASSVTQGGSPLHF. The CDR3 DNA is TGTGCCAGCAGTGTTACCCAGGGGGGATCACCCCTCCACTTT.

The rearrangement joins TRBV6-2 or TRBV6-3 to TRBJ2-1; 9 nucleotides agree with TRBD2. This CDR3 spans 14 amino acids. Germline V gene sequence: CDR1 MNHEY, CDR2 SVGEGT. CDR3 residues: CALGTSPLNNEQFF. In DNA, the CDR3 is TGTGCTTTGGGGACTAGCCCCTTAAACAATGAGCAGTTCTTC.

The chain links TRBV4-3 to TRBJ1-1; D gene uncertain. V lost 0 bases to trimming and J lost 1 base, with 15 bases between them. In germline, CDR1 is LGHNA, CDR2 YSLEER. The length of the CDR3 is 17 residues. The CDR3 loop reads CASSQETQRIRNTEAFF. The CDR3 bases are TGCGCCAGCAGCCAAGAAACTCAAAGGATTAGGAACACTGAAGCTTTCTTT.

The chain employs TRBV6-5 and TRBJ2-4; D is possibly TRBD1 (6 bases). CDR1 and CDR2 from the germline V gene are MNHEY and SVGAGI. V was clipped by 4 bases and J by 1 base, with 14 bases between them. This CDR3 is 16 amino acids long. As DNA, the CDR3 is TGTGCCAGCAGTTCCGACAGGCGTGGGGCCAAAAACATTCAGTACTTC. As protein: CASSSDRRGAKNIQYF.

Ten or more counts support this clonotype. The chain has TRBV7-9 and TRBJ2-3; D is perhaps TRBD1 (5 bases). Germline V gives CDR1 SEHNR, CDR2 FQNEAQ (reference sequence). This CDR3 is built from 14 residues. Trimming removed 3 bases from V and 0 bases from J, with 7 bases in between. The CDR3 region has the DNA TGTGCCAGCAGCTTTAAGGGGAGCACAGATACGCAGTATTTT. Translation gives CASSFKGSTDTQYF.

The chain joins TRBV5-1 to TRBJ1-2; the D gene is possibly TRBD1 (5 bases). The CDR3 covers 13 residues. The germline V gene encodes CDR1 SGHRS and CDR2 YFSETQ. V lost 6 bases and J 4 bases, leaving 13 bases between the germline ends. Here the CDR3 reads CASTRDLAYGYTF. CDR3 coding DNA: TGCGCCAGCACCCGGGACCTCGCCTATGGCTACACCTTC.

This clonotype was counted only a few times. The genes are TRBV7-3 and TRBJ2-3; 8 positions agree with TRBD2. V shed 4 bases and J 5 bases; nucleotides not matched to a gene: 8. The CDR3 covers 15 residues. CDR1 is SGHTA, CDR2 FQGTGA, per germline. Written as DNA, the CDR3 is TGTGCCAGCAGCTCCACCGGGACTAGGGTAGATACGCAGTATTTT. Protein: CASSSTGTRVDTQYF.

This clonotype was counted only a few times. The DNA of the CDR3 is TGTGCCAGCAGTTACTCTCGGGACGCCGCGGGAGAGACCCAGTACTTC. As protein: CASSYSRDAAGETQYF. V is TRBV6-5 and J is TRBJ2-5; D is possibly TRBD1 or TRBD2 (5 bases each). CDR3 length: 16 residues. Germline V gene sequence: CDR1 MNHEY, CDR2 SVGAGI. V was pared by 0 bases and J by 4 bases, with 15 bases between.

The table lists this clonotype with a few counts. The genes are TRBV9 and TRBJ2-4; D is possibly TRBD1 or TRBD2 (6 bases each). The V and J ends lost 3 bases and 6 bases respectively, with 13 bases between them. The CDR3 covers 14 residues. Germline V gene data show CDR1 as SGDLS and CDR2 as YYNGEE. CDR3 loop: CASSARQEGNIQYF. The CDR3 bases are TGTGCCAGCAGCGCCCGACAGGAGGGAAACATTCAGTACTTC.

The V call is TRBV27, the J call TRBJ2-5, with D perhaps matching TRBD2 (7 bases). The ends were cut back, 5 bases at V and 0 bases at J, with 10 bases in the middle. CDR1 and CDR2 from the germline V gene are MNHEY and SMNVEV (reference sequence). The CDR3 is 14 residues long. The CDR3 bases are TGTGCCAGCAGTGAGGGGGGGTACCAAGAGACCCAGTACTTC. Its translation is CASSEGGYQETQYF.

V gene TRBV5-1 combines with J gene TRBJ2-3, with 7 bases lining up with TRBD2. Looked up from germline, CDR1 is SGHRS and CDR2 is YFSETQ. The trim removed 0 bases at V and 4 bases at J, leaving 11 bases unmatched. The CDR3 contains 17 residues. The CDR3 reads CASSLGSGGSSADTQYF. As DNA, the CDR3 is TGCGCCAGCAGCTTGGGAAGTGGCGGGAGTTCGGCAGATACGCAGTATTTT.

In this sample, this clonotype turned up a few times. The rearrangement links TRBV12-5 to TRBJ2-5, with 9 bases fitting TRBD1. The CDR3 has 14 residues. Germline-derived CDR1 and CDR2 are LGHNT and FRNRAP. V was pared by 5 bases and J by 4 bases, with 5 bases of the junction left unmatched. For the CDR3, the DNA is TGTGCTAGTGGTAACGACAGGGGGTTAGAGACCCAGTACTTC. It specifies CASGNDRGLETQYF.

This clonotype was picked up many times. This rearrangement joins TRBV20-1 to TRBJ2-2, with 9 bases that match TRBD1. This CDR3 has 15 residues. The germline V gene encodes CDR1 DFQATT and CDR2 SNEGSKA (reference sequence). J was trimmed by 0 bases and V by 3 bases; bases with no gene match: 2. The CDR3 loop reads CSARGQGANTGELFF. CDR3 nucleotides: TGCAGTGCTAGGGGACAGGGCGCGAACACCGGGGAGCTGTTTTTT.

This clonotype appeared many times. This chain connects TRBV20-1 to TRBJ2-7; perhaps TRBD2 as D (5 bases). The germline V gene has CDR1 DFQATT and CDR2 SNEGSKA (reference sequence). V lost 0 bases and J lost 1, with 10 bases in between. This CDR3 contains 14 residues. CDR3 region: CSARDPGLSYEQYF. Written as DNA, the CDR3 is TGCAGTGCTAGAGATCCCGGACTGTCCTACGAGCAGTACTTC.

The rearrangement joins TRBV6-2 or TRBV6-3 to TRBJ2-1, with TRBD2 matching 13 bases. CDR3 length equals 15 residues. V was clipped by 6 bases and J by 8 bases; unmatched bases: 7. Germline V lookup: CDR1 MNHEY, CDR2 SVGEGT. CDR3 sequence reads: CASRQGLAGADEQFF. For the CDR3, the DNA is TGTGCCAGCAGACAAGGACTAGCGGGGGCTGATGAGCAGTTCTTC.

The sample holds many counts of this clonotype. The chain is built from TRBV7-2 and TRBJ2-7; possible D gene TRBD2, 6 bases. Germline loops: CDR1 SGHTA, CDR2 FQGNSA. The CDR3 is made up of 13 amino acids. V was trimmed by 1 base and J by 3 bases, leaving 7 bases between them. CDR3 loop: CASSLGGVYEQYF. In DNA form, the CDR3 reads TGTGCCAGCAGCTTAGGGGGGGTCTACGAGCAGTACTTC.

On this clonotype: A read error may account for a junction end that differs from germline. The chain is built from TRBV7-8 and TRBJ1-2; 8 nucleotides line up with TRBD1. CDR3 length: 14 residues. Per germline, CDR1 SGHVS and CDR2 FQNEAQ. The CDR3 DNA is TGTGCCGGCAGCCTACAGGACAGGGTGTATGGCTACACCTTC. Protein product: CAGSLQDRVYGYTF.

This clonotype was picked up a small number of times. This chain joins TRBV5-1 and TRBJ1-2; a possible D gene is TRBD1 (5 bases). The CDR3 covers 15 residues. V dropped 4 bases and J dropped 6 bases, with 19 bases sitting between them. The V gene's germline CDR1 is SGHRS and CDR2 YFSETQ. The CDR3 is CASSLDGGDYDGYTF. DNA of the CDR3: TGCGCCAGCAGCCTCGACGGGGGGGACTATGATGGCTACACCTTC.

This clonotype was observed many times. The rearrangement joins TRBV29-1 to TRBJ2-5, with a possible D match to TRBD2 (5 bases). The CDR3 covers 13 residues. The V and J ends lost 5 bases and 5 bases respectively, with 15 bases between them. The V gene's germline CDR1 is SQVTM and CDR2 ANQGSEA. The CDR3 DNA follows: TGCAGCGTTACCCCTTTACGGGGTGAGACCCAGTACTTC. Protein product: CSVTPLRGETQYF.

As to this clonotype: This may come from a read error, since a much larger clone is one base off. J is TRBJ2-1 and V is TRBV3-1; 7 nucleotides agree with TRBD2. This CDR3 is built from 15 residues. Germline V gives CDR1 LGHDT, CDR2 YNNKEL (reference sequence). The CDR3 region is CASSQLGGGDNGQFF. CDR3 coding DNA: TGTGCCAGCAGCCAACTTGGGGGGGGTGACAATGGGCAGTTCTTC.